A selection of T cell receptor beta chains follows, all from one sample in a study of blood T cells in healthy people across ages. TCRdb re-analysed the 5' RACE reads in MiXCR, keeping a single row per CDR3 protein. The sample records roughly 2 million distinct CDR3 sequences, 40% to 55% being singletons. Sequenced input: blood. These receptors all stem from a woman aged 40 to 50 in good health. CDR3s include the opening cysteine and the closing phenylalanine or tryptophan. Each record gives: clone size, V gene, D gene, J gene, CDR3 DNA, CDR3 protein. D genes are given only for firm matches. A row's size may be missing; if present it is once, few, many or a size class.

few	TRBV28	.	TRBJ2-6	TGTGCCAGCAGTTTGGGAGGGACAGGAGGGGCCAACGTCCTGACTTTC	CASSLGGTGGANVLTF
few	TRBV27	.	TRBJ2-7	TGTGCCAGCAGTTGCACGTCAGGGGAATCCTACGAGCAGTACTTC	CASSCTSGESYEQYF
few	TRBV25-1	TRBD1	TRBJ2-3	TGTGCCAGCAGCCACAGCAACAGGGGGTTAACAGATACGCAGTATTTT	CASSHSNRGLTDTQYF
.	TRBV7-9	.	TRBJ2-1	TGTGCCAGCAGCTTCGGAGATTATGAGCAGTTCTTC	CASSFGDYEQFF
few	TRBV7-2	.	TRBJ2-5	TGTGCCAGCAGCCCCGCACGAGCGTACCAAGAGACCCAGTACTTC	CASSPARAYQETQYF
.	TRBV7-2	.	TRBJ1-6	TGTGCCAGCAGCTCGCTCTGGAATTCACCCCTCCACTTT	CASSSLWNSPLHF
many	TRBV4-3	.	TRBJ2-3	TGTGCCAGCAGCCCGGGCTCCGGTACAGATACGCAGTATTTT	CASSPGSGTDTQYF
.	TRBV11-1	.	TRBJ2-1	TGTGCCAGCAGGGAACAGCCTGCGGGCTCCTACAATGAGCAGTTCTTC	CASREQPAGSYNEQFF
.	TRBV20-1	.	TRBJ2-3	TGCAGTGCTAGTGTTTTGGAGTCTACAGATACGCAGTATTTT	CSASVLESTDTQYF
few	TRBV4-1	.	TRBJ2-3	TGCGCCAGCAGCCAAGAGTGGGGTCGGAGTGGTCCGCAGTATTTT	CASSQEWGRSGPQYF
once	TRBV20-1	.	TRBJ2-7	TGCAGTGCTCGGGACAACAGCCGGGCCGAGCAGTACTTC	CSARDNSRAEQYF
few	TRBV7-2	.	TRBJ2-7	TGTGCCAGCAGCTTAGTCAGCCGCGAGCAGTACTTC	CASSLVSREQYF
.	TRBV6-2/TRBV6-3	.	TRBJ2-1	TGTGCCAGCAGTCTCCCCTCCAATTTAGGCGTAAATGAGCAGTTCTTC	CASSLPSNLGVNEQFF
.	TRBV6-5	.	TRBJ1-2	TGTGCCAGCAGTCCACCCTACGAAGGGTATGGCTACACCTTC	CASSPPYEGYGYTF
.	TRBV7-2	.	TRBJ2-1	TGTGCCAGCAGCTTAGTTCCCCCCCCGGGGCCTTCCCTGAATGAGCAGTTCTTC	CASSLVPPPGPSLNEQFF
.	TRBV19	TRBD2	TRBJ2-1	TGTGCCAGTAGTATAGGAGTTCGGCGGGGGGAGAGGTTAGGGGATGAGCAGTTCTTC	CASSIGVRRGERLGDEQFF
.	TRBV12-3/TRBV12-4	TRBD2	TRBJ2-7	TGTGCCAGCAGTCCGATAGCGGGGGTCTCCTACGAGCAGTACTTC	CASSPIAGVSYEQYF
few	TRBV4-3	TRBD2	TRBJ2-3	TGCGCCAGCAGCCAAGGTCCTCCTAGCGGCAGCACAGATACGCAGTATTTT	CASSQGPPSGSTDTQYF
.	TRBV11-2	TRBD2	TRBJ2-3	TGTGCCAGCAGCCCCCAGACTAGCGGGAGGGATACGCAGTATTTT	CASSPQTSGRDTQYF
.	TRBV7-8	.	TRBJ2-1	TGTGCCAGCAGCCAAGTTTTGGGTACGAATGAGCAGTTCTTC	CASSQVLGTNEQFF
few	TRBV20-1	.	TRBJ1-2	TGCAGTGCTAGAGGGGGGTTCGGGGGGCCCAACTATGGCTACACCTTC	CSARGGFGGPNYGYTF
few	TRBV7-2	TRBD2	TRBJ2-5	TGTGCCAGCAGCTTAGCAACTAGCGGGGGGTACCAAGAGACCCAGTACTTC	CASSLATSGGYQETQYF
.	TRBV20-1	.	TRBJ2-1	TGCAGTGGGGGGGAGGTAAATGAGCAGTTCTTC	CSGGEVNEQFF
few	TRBV7-9	.	TRBJ1-2	TGTGCCAGCAACGTGGGGGAGACAACCTATGGCTACACCTTC	CASNVGETTYGYTF
.	TRBV4-2	TRBD2	TRBJ2-7	TGTGCCAGCAGCCAAGGGACTAGCGGGATCTACGAGCAGTACTTC	CASSQGTSGIYEQYF
.	TRBV20-1	.	TRBJ1-5	TGCAGTGCCGGGGGAGGCAATCAGCCCCAGCATTTT	CSAGGGNQPQHF
.	TRBV7-3	.	TRBJ2-3	TGTGCCAGCAGCGCCGCGACTAGAGGCGATACGCAGTATTTT	CASSAATRGDTQYF
few	TRBV6-5	.	TRBJ2-3	TGTGCCAGCAGTTACTCGTTTGCGAATCCCCCAGATACGCAGTATTTT	CASSYSFANPPDTQYF
.	TRBV11-2	.	TRBJ2-3	TGTGCCAGCAGCCAGGAGGCGCTCCCCGCAGATACGCAGTATTTT	CASSQEALPADTQYF
.	TRBV20-1	TRBD2	TRBJ2-7	TGCAGTGCAACACAAGCGGGGGGTCCTCACTTCGAGCAGTACTTC	CSATQAGGPHFEQYF
once	TRBV3-1	.	TRBJ2-7	TGTGCCAGCAGCCCCTATCCGGGTCCCAAAACCTACGAGCAGTACTTC	CASSPYPGPKTYEQYF
few	TRBV20-1	TRBD2	TRBJ2-7	TGCAGTGCGGACCGGGACTACACCTACGGGCAGTACTTC	CSADRDYTYGQYF
.	TRBV11-2	.	TRBJ2-5	TGTGCCAGCAGCCCCCAGGTGCTACGGTGGGAGGAGACCCAGTACTTC	CASSPQVLRWEETQYF
.	TRBV28	TRBD1	TRBJ2-7	TGTGCCAGCAGGCCTGCAACAGGGGGCCACGAGCAGTACTTC	CASRPATGGHEQYF
.	TRBV27	.	TRBJ2-3	TGTGCCAGCAGCCGCGTTCTAGCACGAGGCACAGATACGCAGTATTTT	CASSRVLARGTDTQYF
.	TRBV4-1	.	TRBJ1-2	TGCGCCAGCAGCCAAGTAAGATGGGGCGTCTTTGGCTACACCTTC	CASSQVRWGVFGYTF
.	TRBV20-1	.	TRBJ2-7	TGCAGTGCCCTTACGCGACTAGAAATCTACGAGCAGTACTTC	CSALTRLEIYEQYF
few	TRBV28	TRBD1	TRBJ2-5	TGTGCCAGCAGGGACAGGGGAATGGATGAGACCCAGTACTTC	CASRDRGMDETQYF